The T cell receptor beta chain described here comes from a study of T cell responses to AZD1222 COVID-19 vaccine. Overall study results and limits: Clonal diversity may have been underestimated, and the donors were mostly white British, with more females than males. In the spike-specific TCR repertoire, nearly half reportedly target unmutated variant regions. A rise in Spike-specific TCR breadth and depth followed two AZD1222 doses. The study identified only a handful of AZD1222 recipients as seropositive at baseline.

Clones were sequenced by immunoSEQ multiplex PCR, and TCRdb holds only the in-frame ones, with some missing. Here the sample spans 130,000 or so clones, 93% being singletons. Germline CDR1 and CDR2: SGHVS and FQNEAQ. This CDR3 has 15 residues. The V end was cut by 5 bases, the J end by 6 bases, with 18 bases between. Details on this clone: What it binds is not known.

The sequencing used peripheral blood, collected on day 0 of AZD1222 vaccination. The sequence was collected from an adult in good health. This chain uses TRBV7-8 with TRBJ2-3; possible D gene TRBD1, 6 bases. In DNA, the CDR3 is TGTGCCAGCAGCACCGGCAGGGGAATCGGGGATACGCAGTATTTT. Translation: CASSTGRGIGDTQYF.